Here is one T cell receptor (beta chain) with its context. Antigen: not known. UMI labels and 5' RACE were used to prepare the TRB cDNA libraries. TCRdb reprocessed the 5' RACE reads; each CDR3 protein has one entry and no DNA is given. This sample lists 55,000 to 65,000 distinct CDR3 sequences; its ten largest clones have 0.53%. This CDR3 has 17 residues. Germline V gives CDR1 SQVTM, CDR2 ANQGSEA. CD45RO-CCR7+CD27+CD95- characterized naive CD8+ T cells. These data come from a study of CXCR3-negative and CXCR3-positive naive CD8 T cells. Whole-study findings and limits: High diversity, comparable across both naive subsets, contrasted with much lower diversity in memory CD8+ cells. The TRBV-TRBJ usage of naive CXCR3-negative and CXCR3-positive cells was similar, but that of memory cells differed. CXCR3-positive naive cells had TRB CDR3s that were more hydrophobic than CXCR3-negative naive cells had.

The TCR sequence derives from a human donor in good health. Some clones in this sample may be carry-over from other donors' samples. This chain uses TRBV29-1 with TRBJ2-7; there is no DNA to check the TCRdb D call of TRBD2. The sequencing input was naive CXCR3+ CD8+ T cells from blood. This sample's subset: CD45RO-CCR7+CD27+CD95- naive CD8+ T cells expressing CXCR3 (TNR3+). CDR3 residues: CSVLTLAGGRSVLEQYF.